This T cell receptor beta chain emerged from a study of cytomegalovirus exposure and HLA in healthy donors. Study-level information: Out of fewer than 400 genotyped donors, about 80% belonged to the Caucasian-associated ancestry cluster. General observations from the study: Researchers catalogued roughly 150 TCR beta chains as cytomegalovirus-associated. Solely CMV serostatus was available to characterize immune exposure.

V lost 1 base to trimming and J lost 9 bases; unmatched junction nucleotides: 12. The germline V gene encodes CDR1 SEHNR and CDR2 FQNEAQ (reference sequence). The CDR3 extends over 16 amino acids. On this clone itself: Antigen specificity is unknown.

PCR amplification relied on 60 Vbeta primers (plus 13 Jbeta primers). Sequenced by immunoSEQ multiplex PCR; TCRdb stores in-frame clones only, minus some. The sample lists approximately 160,000 clones; over 70% were seen once. V is TRBV7-9 and J is TRBJ2-1; 7 positions match TRBD2. Source material: PBMCs. The clonotype comes from a man aged 25 to 45 in good health and CMV-seropositive. The CDR3 sequence: CASSLVPGGGGAEQFF. CDR3 DNA sequence: TGTGCCAGCAGCTTAGTCCCGGGGGGTGGAGGGGCTGAGCAGTTCTTC.